Listed below are T cell receptor beta chains from one sample, sequenced in a study of blood T cell repertoires in COVID-19. The assay was immunoSEQ multiplex PCR, and TCRdb's table has in-frame clones only and misses some. The sample holds about 45,000 clones, about 90% seen once. Material: peripheral blood. These receptors all come from a human donor in a cohort sampled during active COVID-19. Both conserved end residues are part of each CDR3. The D gene is left open where the match is weak. The size field is filled for only some rows; it gives once, few, many or a size class.

clone size: .; V gene: TRBV6-5; J gene: TRBJ1-2; D gene: .; CDR3 DNA: TGTGCCAGCACCCTCGGGGGAACCTTTAACTATGGCTACACCTTC; CDR3 protein: CASTLGGTFNYGYTF
clone size: few; V gene: TRBV14; J gene: TRBJ2-2; D gene: TRBD1; CDR3 DNA: TGTGCCAGCAGCATAGGACAGGGTCACACCGGGGAGCTGTTTTTT; CDR3 protein: CASSIGQGHTGELFF
clone size: .; V gene: TRBV19; J gene: TRBJ1-5; D gene: .; CDR3 DNA: TGTGCCAGTCCACACAGGGCCCATGTGAGCAATCAGCCCCAGCATTTT; CDR3 protein: CASPHRAHVSNQPQHF
clone size: few; V gene: TRBV4-1; J gene: TRBJ2-2; D gene: TRBD1; CDR3 DNA: TGCGCCAGCAGCCAAGATTCGGCAGGGGGTACCGGGGAGCTGTTTTTT; CDR3 protein: CASSQDSAGGTGELFF
clone size: .; V gene: TRBV7-2; J gene: TRBJ2-5; D gene: .; CDR3 DNA: TGTGCCAGCAGCCCAAACGTAGGGTCAGGGGAGACCCAGTACTTC; CDR3 protein: CASSPNVGSGETQYF
clone size: .; V gene: TRBV7-2; J gene: TRBJ2-1; D gene: TRBD2; CDR3 DNA: TGTGCCAGCAGCCCCGGGACTAGCATCCATGAGCAGTTCTTC; CDR3 protein: CASSPGTSIHEQFF
clone size: .; V gene: TRBV6-1; J gene: TRBJ2-7; D gene: .; CDR3 DNA: TGTGCCAGCAGTGAAATAAAGGGAGCCTACGAGCAGTACTTC; CDR3 protein: CASSEIKGAYEQYF
clone size: .; V gene: TRBV6-5; J gene: TRBJ1-3; D gene: .; CDR3 DNA: TGTGCCAGCAGTTACTCGCCGGGATCGGGAAACACCATATATTTT; CDR3 protein: CASSYSPGSGNTIYF
clone size: .; V gene: TRBV6-6; J gene: TRBJ2-2; D gene: TRBD2; CDR3 DNA: TGTGCCAGCAAGATTCTAGCGGGGGGAAACACCGGGGAGCTGTTTTTT; CDR3 protein: CASKILAGGNTGELFF
clone size: .; V gene: TRBV27; J gene: TRBJ2-7; D gene: TRBD2; CDR3 DNA: TGTGCCAGCAGGGTCCTAGCGGGGGACTACGAGCAGTACTTC; CDR3 protein: CASRVLAGDYEQYF
clone size: once; V gene: TRBV7-3; J gene: TRBJ1-1; D gene: TRBD1; CDR3 DNA: TGTGCCAGCAGCCTGGGACAGTACACTGAAGCTTTCTTT; CDR3 protein: CASSLGQYTEAFF
clone size: .; V gene: TRBV5-1; J gene: TRBJ2-7; D gene: .; CDR3 DNA: TGCGCCAGCGCCCGGGATAACTCCTACGAGCAGTACTTC; CDR3 protein: CASARDNSYEQYF
clone size: once; V gene: TRBV9; J gene: TRBJ2-3; D gene: TRBD1; CDR3 DNA: TGTGCCAGCAGCGTAGGGAGTGGTGGAGGGACAGGGGGTTCGGATACGCAGTATTTT; CDR3 protein: CASSVGSGGGTGGSDTQYF
clone size: .; V gene: TRBV15; J gene: TRBJ2-3; D gene: TRBD1; CDR3 DNA: TGTGCCACCAGCGCTAGGACAGGGGGTACAGATACGCAGTATTTT; CDR3 protein: CATSARTGGTDTQYF
clone size: .; V gene: TRBV19; J gene: TRBJ2-7; D gene: .; CDR3 DNA: TGTGCCAGTAGCAGAACGGGAAGGAAGCCCTACGAGCAGTACTTC; CDR3 protein: CASSRTGRKPYEQYF
clone size: .; V gene: TRBV4-2; J gene: TRBJ2-1; D gene: TRBD2; CDR3 DNA: TGTGCCAGCAGCCAAGATTATGGACCTAGCGGGGAATCGGATGAGCAGTTCTTC; CDR3 protein: CASSQDYGPSGESDEQFF
clone size: .; V gene: TRBV10-1; J gene: TRBJ1-3; D gene: TRBD1; CDR3 DNA: TGCGCCAGCAGTGAGTCCGGGACAGGTGGAAACACCATATATTTT; CDR3 protein: CASSESGTGGNTIYF
clone size: .; V gene: TRBV7-9; J gene: TRBJ1-2; D gene: .; CDR3 DNA: TGTGCCAGCAGCCTACAGGGCCCCTATGGCTACACCTTC; CDR3 protein: CASSLQGPYGYTF
clone size: .; V gene: TRBV7-6; J gene: TRBJ1-2; D gene: TRBD1; CDR3 DNA: TGTGCCAGCAGCCCTGGGGGGACAGCTAACTATGGCTACACCTTC; CDR3 protein: CASSPGGTANYGYTF
clone size: .; V gene: TRBV5-6; J gene: TRBJ1-1; D gene: .; CDR3 DNA: TGTGCCAGCAGCGAGGTTGCTAGCACTGAAGCTTTCTTT; CDR3 protein: CASSEVASTEAFF
clone size: .; V gene: TRBV6-5; J gene: TRBJ1-2; D gene: TRBD1; CDR3 DNA: TGTGCCAGCAGCCAGACAGGGAGCGGCTACACCTTC; CDR3 protein: CASSQTGSGYTF
clone size: .; V gene: TRBV19; J gene: TRBJ1-6; D gene: .; CDR3 DNA: TGTGCCAGTAGTACTCCCACAGGCGCCTCCACCCCCCTCCACTTT; CDR3 protein: CASSTPTGASTPLHF
clone size: .; V gene: TRBV10-1; J gene: TRBJ1-5; D gene: .; CDR3 DNA: TGCGCCAGCAGTGAGTCTAGTCAGCCCCAGCATTTT; CDR3 protein: CASSESSQPQHF
clone size: once; V gene: TRBV7-9; J gene: TRBJ1-1; D gene: TRBD1; CDR3 DNA: TGTGCCAGCAGCTCATCGACAGGGATGAACACTGAAGCTTTCTTT; CDR3 protein: CASSSSTGMNTEAFF